Each of the 32 T cell receptor beta chains below was sequenced from the same sample in a study of blood T cells in healthy people across ages. A J-beta primer mix and a sample-barcoded 5' primer were used in a second PCR of about 7 to 11 cycles. TCRdb reanalysed the 5' RACE reads using MiXCR and keeps one entry per CDR3 protein. The sample shows 1,500,000 or so distinct CDR3 sequences, under 55% of them seen only once. The sample consisted of blood. These receptors all stem from a woman under 30 in good health.

This clonotype was seen more than once but under ten times. This chain connects TRBV12-3 or TRBV12-4 to TRBJ2-5; D gene uncertain. CDR3 length: 15 residues. Trimming stripped 6 bases from V and 3 bases from J, with 17 bases between. In DNA, the CDR3 is TGTGCCAGCAGCCCGAGGAGTCTAGTAAAAGAGACCCAGTACTTC. Translated: CASSPRSLVKETQYF.

This clonotype turned up a few times. The chain couples TRBV28 to TRBJ2-2, with 8 nucleotides matching TRBD1. The CDR3 has 15 residues. Germline assignment: CDR1 MDHEN and CDR2 SYDVKM. V was clipped by 6 bases and J by 2 bases; unmatched bases: 5. CDR3 sequence: CASSWTGFNTGELFF. CDR3 coding DNA: TGTGCCAGCAGCTGGACAGGGTTCAACACCGGGGAGCTGTTTTTT.

This clonotype appeared a single time. The junction does not match germline at one end; this may be a read error. The chain has TRBV10-3 and TRBJ2-6, with a weak D call TRBD2 (6 bases). Germline CDR1 reads ENHRY; CDR2 reads SYGVKD. The length of the CDR3 is 16 residues. The CDR3 DNA reads as TGTGCCATCAGTGTGGAGGGCGCGGATGGGACCAACGTCCTGACTTTC. Protein: CAISVEGADGTNVLTF.

The V gene is TRBV20-1, the J gene TRBJ2-4; 7 bases align to TRBD2. V lost 3 bases and J lost 10; bases outside the gene matches: 9. Germline V gene lookup returns CDR1 DFQATT and CDR2 SNEGSKA (reference sequence). CDR3 size: 13 residues. CDR3 sequence reads: CSARGDLGGIQYF. The CDR3 bases are TGCAGTGCTAGGGGGGATCTCGGGGGGATTCAGTACTTC.

V and J are TRBV27 and TRBJ1-4; tentatively, D is TRBD1 (6 bases). The CDR3 covers 14 residues. V was pared by 6 bases and J by 8 bases, with 16 bases between. Germline V gene lookup returns CDR1 MNHEY and CDR2 SMNVEV (reference sequence). Here the CDR3 DNA reads TGTGCCAGCAGCGAAACAGGGTCGGGGGAAAAACTGTTTTTT. It codes for CASSETGSGEKLFF.

A few counts support this clonotype. This rearrangement joins TRBV6-5 to TRBJ1-6; 12 nucleotides line up with TRBD1. From germline, CDR1 is MNHEY and CDR2 SVGAGI. The ends lost 7 bases at V and 14 bases at J; junction bases unmatched: 6. The CDR3 is 13 amino acids. Here the CDR3 reads CASKGTGGKALHF. The CDR3 region has the DNA TGTGCCAGCAAAGGGACAGGGGGCAAGGCCCTCCACTTT.

V and J are TRBV6-1 and TRBJ1-5; 8 bases agree with TRBD1. Per germline, CDR1 MNHNS and CDR2 SASEGT. Trimming at V came to 1 base and at J to 7 bases, leaving 9 bases not matched to a gene. This CDR3 is built from 16 residues. CDR3 sequence: CASSEGRGTGKQPQHF. CDR3 DNA sequence: TGTGCCAGCAGTGAAGGGAGAGGGACAGGTAAACAGCCCCAGCATTTT.

This rearrangement joins TRBV7-9 to TRBJ2-1; no definite D call. The DNA end is more similar to TRBJ2-7, so the J call may be wrong. Looked up from germline, CDR1 is SEHNR and CDR2 is FQNEAQ (reference sequence). This CDR3 has 12 amino acids. CDR3 coding DNA: TGTGCCAGCAGCTTTTCCCACAATGAGCAGTACTTC. Its translation is CASSFSHNEQYF.

Regarding this clonotype: This may be a read error, as it is one base from a much larger clone. CDR3 in DNA: TGTGCCAGCAGTAACGGGAGGGCCTACGAGCAGTACTTC. This encodes CASSNGRAYEQYF. The chain has TRBV12-3 or TRBV12-4 and TRBJ2-7; 8 bases match TRBD2. The CDR3 totals 13 residues. V lost 5 bases, J lost 2 bases, and 2 bases stayed unmatched.

Ten or more counts support this clonotype. This chain joins TRBV20-1 and TRBJ1-5; possible D gene TRBD1, 5 bases. The CDR3 is 12 amino acids. Germline CDR1 DFQATT, CDR2 SNEGSKA (reference sequence). Trimming cost V 2 bases and J 9 bases, with 11 bases left between them. DNA for the CDR3: TGCAGTGCTAGATTTCAGGGTGCGCCCCAGCATTTT. As protein: CSARFQGAPQHF.

This clonotype was detected a few times. The rearrangement links TRBV9 to TRBJ1-2; D uncertain. Germline-derived CDR1 and CDR2 are SGDLS and YYNGEE. V was shortened by 0 bases and J by 2 bases, with 11 bases between the two germline ends. The CDR3 extends over 15 amino acids. CDR3 residues: CASSVDSSPNYGYTF. The CDR3 DNA reads TGTGCCAGCAGCGTAGACAGCTCCCCGAACTATGGCTACACCTTC.

The chain couples TRBV3-1 to TRBJ2-1; D uncertain. Trimming stripped 1 base from V and 1 base from J, with 5 bases between. Germline lookup yields CDR1 LGHDT and CDR2 YNNKEL (reference sequence). CDR3 length: 14 amino acids. This CDR3 reads CASSQARSYNEQFF. As DNA, the CDR3 is TGTGCCAGCAGCCAAGCGAGGTCCTACAATGAGCAGTTCTTC.

This clonotype was seen once. The chain is built from TRBV12-5 and TRBJ1-1, with a weak D call TRBD1 (5 bases). With 5 bases removed from V and 5 bases from J, the gap between germline ends came to 12 bases. The CDR3 consists of 13 residues. In germline, CDR1 is LGHNT, CDR2 FRNRAP. CDR3 in DNA: TGTGCTAGTGGTAATAACCAGGGAACTGAAGCTTTCTTT. Translating it yields CASGNNQGTEAFF.

This clonotype was detected only a few times. V gene TRBV10-3 combines with J gene TRBJ1-2, with 7 bases identical to TRBD1. V lost 5 bases and J lost 3; bases outside the gene matches: 6. The V gene's germline CDR1 is ENHRY and CDR2 SYGVKD. The CDR3 is 14 amino acids. CDR3 coding DNA: TGTGCCATCAGTCGACAGCAGGGGGACTATGGCTACACCTTC. This encodes CAISRQQGDYGYTF.

V and J are TRBV9 and TRBJ2-4; D is undetermined. The J call may not be correct, given that the DNA end is closer to TRBJ2-7. Germline values: CDR1 SGDLS, CDR2 YYNGEE. CDR3 length equals 16 residues. CDR3 nucleotide sequence: TGTGCCAGCAGCCTCTCAGTGGGCGGTCAGAACTACGAGCAGTACTTC. Translating it yields CASSLSVGGQNYEQYF.

The sample holds one count of this clonotype. The chain has TRBV6-5 and TRBJ2-6; D is unresolved. Germline V gives CDR1 MNHEY, CDR2 SVGAGI. The CDR3 is made up of 15 amino acids. V dropped 5 bases and J dropped 2 bases, with 10 bases sitting between them. CDR3 protein: CASSLDLPGANVLTF. In DNA, the CDR3 is TGTGCCAGCAGTCTGGACCTGCCTGGGGCCAACGTCCTGACTTTC.

This CDR3 reads CASSPGGPDGYTF. CDR3 sequence (DNA): TGTGCCAGCAGTCCAGGGGGCCCTGATGGCTACACCTTC. The gene calls are TRBV12-3 or TRBV12-4 and TRBJ1-2; 8 positions agree with TRBD1. This CDR3 has 13 residues. The V gene end was trimmed by 5 bases and the J gene end by 6 bases; junction bases not matched to a gene: 5.

Concerning this clonotype: Mismatch with germline at one junction end may stem from a read error. The chain joins TRBV20-1 to TRBJ2-3; D is undetermined. This CDR3 has 11 residues. The germline gives CDR1 DFQATT, CDR2 SNEGSKA (reference sequence). In nucleotides, the CDR3 is TGCAGGGCTAGTCCGGGAGATACGCAGTATTTT. Residues: CRASPGDTQYF.

This clonotype has only a few counts. V gene TRBV20-1 combines with J gene TRBJ2-7; 11 bases are shared with TRBD2. The J call may be wrong; the DNA end is better matched by TRBJ2-5. Germline CDR1 DFQATT, CDR2 SNEGSKA (reference sequence). This CDR3 contains 15 residues. CDR3 bases: TGCAGTGCTAGAGTTCCGACTAGCGGGGTTGAGACCCAGTACTTC. This gives the protein CSARVPTSGVETQYF.

This clonotype came up a few times. The chain links TRBV25-1 to TRBJ1-5; D is unresolved. CDR1 and CDR2 from the germline V gene are MGHDK and SYGVNS. The CDR3 consists of 13 residues. The V gene lost 4 bases and the J gene lost 0 bases, with 4 bases spanning the gap. The CDR3 coding sequence is TGTGCCAGCAGTGCCCGTAGCAATCAGCCCCAGCATTTT. This translates into CASSARSNQPQHF.

The chain is built from TRBV28 and TRBJ2-3; 9 bases align to TRBD1. The CDR3 runs 14 residues. The germline V gene encodes CDR1 MDHEN and CDR2 SYDVKM. With 8 bases clipped from V and 4 bases from J, the junction kept 7 bases outside the gene matches. This CDR3 reads CASHTGGAADTQYF. CDR3 sequence (DNA): TGTGCCAGCCATACAGGGGGCGCCGCAGATACGCAGTATTTT.

The sample holds a few counts of this clonotype. The chain carries TRBV29-1 and TRBJ2-4; 8 bases are a match to TRBD1. CDR3 size: 13 residues. J gave up 3 bases and V 6 bases, and 4 bases lay outside the gene matches. CDR1 and CDR2 from the germline V gene are SQVTM and ANQGSEA. CDR3 sequence (DNA): TGCAGCGTCCCTGGGACAGGCAAAAACATTCAGTACTTC. Amino acid sequence: CSVPGTGKNIQYF.

This clonotype was counted at least ten times. The chain joins TRBV20-1 to TRBJ2-5; tentative D call: TRBD1 (6 bases). The CDR3 is 13 amino acids. Germline lookup yields CDR1 DFQATT and CDR2 SNEGSKA (reference sequence). Trimming cost V 6 bases and J 4 bases, with 15 bases left between them. The CDR3 DNA is TGCAGTGCACCACAGGGAATTCGAGAGACCCAGTACTTC. As protein: CSAPQGIRETQYF.

The J gene is TRBJ1-2, the V gene TRBV6-5; no reliable D call. V was pared by 6 bases and J by 4 bases, with 15 bases between. Germline assignment: CDR1 MNHEY and CDR2 SVGAGI. CDR3 size: 14 residues. The CDR3 sequence: CASSLDHLRYGYTF. CDR3 in DNA: TGTGCCAGCAGCTTAGACCATCTCCGCTATGGCTACACCTTC.

J is TRBJ2-1 and V is TRBV6-2 or TRBV6-3, with D possibly being TRBD2 (5 bases). The CDR3 has 14 residues. Germline CDR1 and CDR2: MNHEY and SVGEGT. Trimming shortened V by 6 bases and J by 1 base, and 10 bases separated the two germline ends. The CDR3 DNA reads as TGTGCCAGCAGGCTCGGGGTTTCCTACAATGAGCAGTTCTTC. It codes for CASRLGVSYNEQFF.

The V call is TRBV20-1, the J call TRBJ2-1; 7 bases agree with TRBD1. The CDR3 covers 16 residues. Trimming cost V 4 bases and J 0 bases; bases outside gene matches: 9. The germline CDR1 and CDR2 sequences are DFQATT and SNEGSKA (reference sequence). This CDR3 is CSATTGQASSYNEQFF. CDR3 bases: TGCAGTGCTACTACCGGACAGGCGAGCTCCTACAATGAGCAGTTCTTC.

This clonotype has more than one count but fewer than ten. This chain uses TRBV7-9 with TRBJ2-5; TRBD2 is a possible D gene (5 bases). The end of the DNA fits TRBJ2-7 better, so the J call may be wrong. The CDR3 runs to 12 residues. The germline V gene has CDR1 SEHNR and CDR2 FQNEAQ (reference sequence). CDR3: CASSLEEGEQYF. The CDR3 DNA follows: TGTGCCAGCAGCTTAGAAGAGGGCGAGCAGTACTTC.

This sequence joins TRBV6-1 and TRBJ2-7, with 7 bases identical to TRBD1. CDR1 MNHNS and CDR2 SASEGT come from the germline V gene. This CDR3 has 14 amino acids. Unmatched junction bases numbered 5, after V lost 2 bases and J lost 4 bases. CDR3 region: CASSENARGYEQYF. The CDR3 coding sequence is TGTGCCAGCAGTGAAAACGCCAGGGGGTACGAGCAGTACTTC.

The chain couples TRBV20-1 to TRBJ2-6, with a possible D match to TRBD1 (6 bases). Trimming left V 4 bases short and J 0 bases short, with 13 bases between. The germline CDR1 and CDR2 sequences are DFQATT and SNEGSKA (reference sequence). The CDR3 sequence is 16 residues long. The CDR3 bases are TGCAGTGCTACGGGACAACCCTTCTCTGGGGCCAACGTCCTGACTTTC. Amino acid sequence: CSATGQPFSGANVLTF.

Note on this clonotype: An end of the junction does not agree with germline; a read error may underlie this. The chain joins TRBV29-1 to TRBJ1-2; D uncertain. Germline V gene sequence: CDR1 SQVTM, CDR2 ANQGSEA. This CDR3 comprises 12 residues. The CDR3 DNA is TGCGGCGTTGATAGAGGATCGAGCGGCTACACCTTC. This encodes CGVDRGSSGYTF.

This clonotype was picked up one time. The J gene is TRBJ2-5, the V gene TRBV9; 11 bases match TRBD2. J was trimmed by 4 bases and V by 0 bases; bases with no gene match: 5. The CDR3 is 16 residues long. Germline CDR1 and CDR2: SGDLS and YYNGEE. CDR3 loop: CASSVGTSGGLETQYF. The CDR3 DNA reads TGTGCCAGCAGCGTAGGTACTAGCGGGGGTTTAGAGACCCAGTACTTC.

This clonotype was observed a handful of times. The chain couples TRBV6-9 to TRBJ2-5; D ambiguous. Germline assignment: CDR1 MNHGY and CDR2 SVAAGI. The ends were cut back, 8 bases at V and 4 bases at J, with 11 bases in the middle. This CDR3 is built from 12 residues. CDR3 in DNA: TGTGCCAGCCGGGCAGGACCAGAGACCCAGTACTTC. Amino acids: CASRAGPETQYF.